This T cell receptor (beta chain) was obtained from a study of blood T cell repertoires in COVID-19. The wider study: Samples came from the United States, Italy and Spain, spanning acute and convalescent COVID-19.

Assay used: immunoSEQ multiplex PCR; TCRdb lists only in-frame clones, some missing. The repertoire holds roughly 250,000 clones, with 81% as singletons. The CDR3 sequence is 14 residues long. Germline-derived CDR1 and CDR2 are SEHNR and FQNEAQ (reference sequence). Trimming shortened V by 1 base and J by 2 bases, and 8 bases separated the two germline ends. Input material: peripheral blood. The chain has TRBV7-9 and TRBJ2-5, with a tentative D call TRBD2 (5 bases). The clonotype originates from a woman in her sixties or seventies with active or convalescent COVID-19. CDR3 in DNA: TGTGCCAGCAGCTTAGGGCTAGCACAAGAGACCCAGTACTTC. This sequence encodes CASSLGLAQETQYF.